The rows below give T cell receptor beta chains drawn from one sample of a study of T cells in Graves' hyperthyroidism and ophthalmopathy. TCRdb used MiXCR to reprocess the multiplex PCR reads, holding one entry per CDR3 protein. The profile shows over 700,000 distinct CDR3 sequences, roughly a sixth of them singletons. The sequencing input was blood. These receptors all come from a woman between 45 and 65 years old with Graves' hyperthyroidism that later progressed to Graves' ophthalmopathy. CDR3s include the opening cysteine and the closing phenylalanine or tryptophan.

V gene | CDR3 protein
TRBV5-1 | CASSEDYPYQETQYF
TRBV7-2 | CASIPTSGRLHEQYF
TRBV3-1 | CASRHGLADTSTDTQYF
TRBV2 | CASSERASGGLGTDTQYF
TRBV30 | CAWSAGTGPMNTEAFF
TRBV9 | CANSGASQTNYGYTF
TRBV30 | CAWSPGLAAETQYF
TRBV10-3 | CAISERGQMNTEAFF
TRBV29-1 | CSGKWGTNEKLFF
TRBV7-2 | CASSLDREQNEQFF
TRBV2 | CASRFGGTDTQYF
TRBV20-1 | CSASRQGGTDTQYF
TRBV6-1 | CASSKKRLYSNQPQHF
TRBV30 | CAWKVQGSTDTQYF
TRBV5-1 | CASSLMSGGTGELFF
TRBV27 | CASKGGVTNYGYTF
TRBV12-3/TRBV12-4 | CASSGWQGWSYNEQFF
TRBV10-3 | CAISEGVEQYF
TRBV5-1 | CASSLAGQGYSPLHF
TRBV10-1 | CASSDRASWGYTF
TRBV7-9 | CASSSGTTGGGEAFF
TRBV11-1 | CASARPGEETQYF
TRBV7-9 | CASSLVGGVEAFF
TRBV3-1 | CASSQDLRTDTQYF
TRBV11-3 | CASSLVDSGVNEQFF